One and the same sample provided the 10 T cell receptor beta chains below, sequenced in a study of vaccination effects on CD4 cells after COVID-19. After expansion with viral peptide pools in the ViraFEST assay, antigen-specific CD4+ T cells were sequenced. Culture lasted around eleven days before CD4+ T cell isolation. Vaccine recipients lacked prior SARS-CoV-2 infection and had negative nucleocapsid antibodies. These receptors' targets are unknown. The assay was immunoSEQ multiplex PCR, and TCRdb's table has in-frame clones only and misses some. Here the sample spans some 77,000 clones, over 65% being singletons. Here the sequenced sample was CD4+ T cells from PBMCs cultured with HCoV-OC43 spike peptides, taken before COVID-19 vaccination. Subset here: HCoV-OC43 spike overlapping peptide pool stimulation. Every receptor here comes from a human donor who received a COVID-19 vaccine.

This chain uses TRBV5-1 with TRBJ2-3, with TRBD2 matching over 10 bases. The J segment lost 5 bases and the V segment lost 4 bases, leaving 10 bases of the junction unmatched. CDR1 SGHRS and CDR2 YFSETQ come from the germline V gene. The length of the CDR3 is 16 residues. CDR3 DNA: TGCGCCAGCAGCGGGTTAGCGGGGGGTGTTCAAGATACGCAGTATTTT. It encodes CASSGLAGGVQDTQYF.

V is TRBV11-2 and J is TRBJ1-5; the match to TRBD1 covers 11 bases. Germline CDR1 SGHAT, CDR2 FQNNGV. The CDR3 sequence is 16 residues long. V gave up 4 bases and J gave up 6 bases; unmatched junction bases: 8. Here the CDR3 DNA reads TGTGCCAGCAGCTACACCGGGACAGGGGGAAGTCAGCCCCAGCATTTT. It specifies CASSYTGTGGSQPQHF.

V is TRBV11-2 and J is TRBJ1-2; D gene ambiguous. The CDR3 is 14 amino acids. The germline CDR1 and CDR2 sequences are SGHAT and FQNNGV. The V and J ends lost 4 bases and 4 bases respectively, with 13 bases between them. For the CDR3, the DNA is TGTGCCAGCAGCTCCCCTTCCCCCTTCTATGGCTACACCTTC. Its translation is CASSSPSPFYGYTF.

The J gene is TRBJ2-5, the V gene TRBV13, with 7 bases matching TRBD2. V lost 1 base to trimming and J lost 5 bases; unmatched junction nucleotides: 13. Germline CDR1 reads PRHDT; CDR2 reads FYEKMQ (reference sequence). The CDR3 covers 17 residues. The CDR3 region is CASSLAVAAGDWETQYF. In DNA, the CDR3 is TGTGCCAGCAGCTTAGCCGTAGCGGCGGGGGACTGGGAGACCCAGTACTTC. The full variable domain, rest sourced from reference TRBV13 and TRBJ2-5, is AAGVIQSPRHLIKEKRETATLKCYPIPRHDTVYWYQQGPGQDPQFLISFYEKMQSDKGSIPDRFSAQQFSDYHSELNMSSLELGDSALYFCASSLAVAAGDWETQYFGPGTRLLVL.

This clone appeared once. This rearrangement joins TRBV18 to TRBJ1-4; TRBD1 is a possible D gene (6 bases). This CDR3 is built from 15 residues. CDR1 and CDR2 from the germline V gene are KGHSH and LQKENI. Trimming left V 6 bases short and J 2 bases short, with 13 bases between. DNA for the CDR3: TGTGCCAGCTCTCGTTCGCAGGGGACTAATGAAAAACTGTTTTTT. It is translated as CASSRSQGTNEKLFF.

The chain uses TRBV12-3 or TRBV12-4 and TRBJ1-1; 7 positions match TRBD1. The CDR3 totals 12 residues. The V gene end was trimmed by 3 bases and the J gene end by 7 bases; junction bases not matched to a gene: 2. CDR3 sequence reads: CASSFGTVEAFF. CDR3 in DNA: TGTGCCAGCAGTTTCGGGACAGTTGAAGCTTTCTTT.

V and J are TRBV5-1 and TRBJ1-2, with D possibly being TRBD1 (6 bases). V was shortened by 3 bases and J by 2 bases, with 11 bases between the two germline ends. Germline V CDR1 and CDR2: SGHRS, YFSETQ. This CDR3 is built from 14 residues. The CDR3 spells CASSSSGQNYGYTF. DNA of the CDR3: TGCGCCAGCAGCTCGAGCGGACAGAACTATGGCTACACCTTC.

The chain uses TRBV2 and TRBJ2-3, with D possibly called TRBD1 or TRBD2 (5 bases each). The CDR3 covers 16 residues. Germline loops: CDR1 SNHLY, CDR2 FYNNEI. V dropped 0 bases and J dropped 4 bases, with 14 bases sitting between them. CDR3 coding DNA: TGTGCCAGCAGTGAAGCGAGGGGCCCGAATCCAGATACGCAGTATTTT. Translation: CASSEARGPNPDTQYF.

In this sample, this clone turned up once. The chain combines TRBV18 with TRBJ2-1; no definite D call. The V gene's germline CDR1 is KGHSH and CDR2 LQKENI. Trimming removed 2 bases at V and 1 base at J, with 6 bases between. This CDR3 region has 14 residues. The CDR3 nucleotides read TGTGCCAGCTCACCAGCGATTTCCTACAATGAGCAGTTCTTC. Protein sequence: CASSPAISYNEQFF.

This clone turned up a few times. The rearrangement joins TRBV5-4 to TRBJ2-2; a weak D match, TRBD2 (6 bases). Per germline, CDR1 SGHNT and CDR2 YYREEE (reference sequence). The CDR3 has 15 residues. Trimming took off 4 bases at V and 6 bases at J, with 16 bases between the two ends. The CDR3 bases are TGTGCCAGCAGCCCTGGGGATGGGGGGTCCGGGGAGCTGTTTTTT. Amino acids: CASSPGDGGSGELFF.